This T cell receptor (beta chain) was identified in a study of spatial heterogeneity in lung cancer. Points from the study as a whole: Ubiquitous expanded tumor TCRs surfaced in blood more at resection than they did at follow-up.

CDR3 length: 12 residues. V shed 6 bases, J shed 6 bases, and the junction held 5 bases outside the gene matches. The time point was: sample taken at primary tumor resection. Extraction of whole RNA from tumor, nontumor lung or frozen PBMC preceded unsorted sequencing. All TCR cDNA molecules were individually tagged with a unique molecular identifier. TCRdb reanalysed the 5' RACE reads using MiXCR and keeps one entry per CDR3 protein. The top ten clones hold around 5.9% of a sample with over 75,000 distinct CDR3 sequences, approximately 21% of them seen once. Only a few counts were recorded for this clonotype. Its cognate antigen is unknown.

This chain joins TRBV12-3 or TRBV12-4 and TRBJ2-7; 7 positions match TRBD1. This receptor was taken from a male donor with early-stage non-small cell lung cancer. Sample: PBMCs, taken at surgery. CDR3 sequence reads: CASSPPGGEQYF. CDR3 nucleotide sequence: TGTGCCAGCAGCCCCCCAGGGGGCGAGCAGTACTTC.